Below, 26 T cell receptor beta chains from the same sample are listed, as sequenced in a study of response to subunit inactivated influenza vaccine. MiXCR, applied by TCRdb to the RT-PCR reads, yields one record per CDR3 protein. The sample records some 500,000 distinct CDR3 sequences, about 25% being singletons. This material consisted of CD4+ T cells sorted from PBMCs, taken more than 4 days after vaccination. The receptors derive from a man in his forties or fifties who received an inactivated influenza vaccine.

In this sample, this clonotype turned up many times. The chain carries TRBV6-1 and TRBJ1-1, with D hard to call. The CDR3 extends over 13 amino acids. Germline V lookup: CDR1 MNHNS, CDR2 SASEGT. V gave up 6 bases and J gave up 5 bases, with 13 bases separating them. The CDR3 region is CASSTGTVTEAFF. The CDR3 nucleotides read TGTGCCAGCAGCACCGGTACAGTTACTGAAGCTTTCTTT.

Remarks on this clonotype: The CDR3 carries no conserved terminal phenylalanine or tryptophan, so it likely arises from a read error. No DNA is shown, since the ends of the CDR3 on it are uncertain; the CDR3 is the one TCRdb lists. The V and J genes are TRBV2 and TRBJ1-2; TRBD1, the table's D call, was not compared with the DNA. The CDR3 spans 11 amino acids, including both terminal residues. The germline gives CDR1 SNHLY, CDR2 FYNNEI. The CDR3 loop is CASSLEDTKRI.

This clonotype has more than one count but fewer than ten. The gene calls are TRBV20-1 and TRBJ1-5, with a tentative D call TRBD1 (6 bases). Germline V CDR1 and CDR2: DFQATT, SNEGSKA (reference sequence). Deletions cut 6 bases from V and 7 bases from J, with 16 bases between. The CDR3 covers 13 residues. CDR3 amino acids: CSAPLGGRQPQHF. The CDR3 DNA reads TGCAGTGCGCCTCTGGGGGGGCGGCAGCCCCAGCATTTT.

This chain uses TRBV3-1 with TRBJ2-1; TRBD2 agrees at 12 bases. This CDR3 spans 19 amino acids. Germline loops: CDR1 LGHDT, CDR2 YNNKEL (reference sequence). The trim removed 1 base at V and 0 bases at J, leaving 7 bases unmatched. The CDR3 bases are TGTGCCAGCAGCCAAGCGGGACTAGCGGGTACCAGCTCCTACAATGAGCAGTTCTTC. Translated, it gives CASSQAGLAGTSSYNEQFF.

In this sample, this clonotype turned up many times. The chain recombines TRBV20-1 with TRBJ2-7; D gene uncertain. The CDR3 runs 15 residues. Deletions cut 0 bases from V and 6 bases from J, with 18 bases between. Germline CDR1 reads DFQATT; CDR2 reads SNEGSKA (reference sequence). Here the CDR3 reads CSARDPSRPSGEQYF. The CDR3 nucleotides read TGCAGTGCTAGAGATCCATCTCGGCCGTCGGGCGAGCAGTACTTC.

The sample holds a few counts of this clonotype. J is TRBJ2-2 and V is TRBV15, with no clear D. Germline V gene lookup returns CDR1 LNHNV and CDR2 YYDKDF (reference sequence). CDR3 size: 15 residues. V was cut by 5 bases and J by 0 bases, with 10 bases left in between. The CDR3 region is CATSRTFPNTGELFF. CDR3 coding DNA: TGTGCCACCAGCCGGACCTTCCCGAACACCGGGGAGCTGTTTTTT.

This clonotype was counted a few times. The chain combines TRBV6-5 with TRBJ1-2; 7 bases line up with TRBD1. J gave up 4 bases and V 2 bases, and 7 bases lay outside the gene matches. This CDR3 has 15 amino acids. The germline V gene encodes CDR1 MNHEY and CDR2 SVGAGI. The CDR3 DNA reads as TGTGCCAGCAGTTACAACCGACAGGGACCCTATGGCTACACCTTC. Amino acid sequence: CASSYNRQGPYGYTF.

The chain combines TRBV7-9 with TRBJ2-1; D gene uncertain. The germline CDR1 and CDR2 sequences are SEHNR and FQNEAQ (reference sequence). There are 13 residues in the CDR3. V lost 2 bases and J lost 8, with 10 bases in between. This chain's CDR3 is CASSLPGLDEQFF. CDR3 DNA: TGTGCCAGCAGCTTACCGGGTTTGGATGAGCAGTTCTTC. Full variable domain (outside the CDR3, taken from reference TRBV7-9 and TRBJ2-1): DTGVSQNPRHKITKRGQNVTFRCDPISEHNRLYWYRQTLGQGPEFLTYFQNEAQLEKSRLLSDRFSAERPKGSFSTLEIQRTEQGDSAMYLCASSLPGLDEQFFGPGTRLTVL.

This clonotype was counted a few times. Here the CDR3 reads CASNTLAETTEQYF. CDR3 bases: TGTGCCAGCAATACATTAGCGGAGACCACGGAGCAGTACTTC. The chain links TRBV6-2 or TRBV6-3 to TRBJ2-7, with D tentatively TRBD2 (6 bases). In germline, CDR1 is MNHEY, CDR2 SVGEGT. The CDR3 has 14 amino acids. V was pared by 7 bases and J by 7 bases, with 20 bases between.

This clonotype has a count of ten or more. The CDR3 DNA sequence: TGTGCCAGCAGCGTGGCTACCGAATACGAGCAGTACTTC. The encoded protein is CASSVATEYEQYF. This chain uses TRBV7-2 with TRBJ2-7, with unresolved D. Germline lookup yields CDR1 SGHTA and CDR2 FQGNSA. Trimming took off 5 bases at V and 4 bases at J, with 12 bases between the two ends. The CDR3 is 13 amino acids.

The CDR3 loop reads CASSYLSPSGEQFF. The CDR3 DNA follows: TGTGCCAGCAGTTACCTATCTCCAAGCGGTGAGCAGTTCTTC. The chain is built from TRBV6-2 or TRBV6-3 and TRBJ2-1, with D possibly TRBD2 on 5 matching bases. The V and J ends lost 2 bases and 9 bases respectively, with 14 bases between them. This CDR3 is 14 amino acids long. Per the germline V gene, CDR1 is MNHEY and CDR2 is SVGEGT.

In its sample, this clonotype was seen a few times. This chain joins TRBV10-3 and TRBJ2-5; 7 bases match TRBD2. Germline loops: CDR1 ENHRY, CDR2 SYGVKD. The CDR3 consists of 15 residues. Unmatched junction bases numbered 12, after V lost 6 bases and J lost 5 bases. Here the CDR3 reads CAISSDPQGGETQYF. As DNA, the CDR3 is TGTGCCATCAGCTCCGATCCCCAGGGAGGGGAGACCCAGTACTTC.

This clonotype was seen more than once but under ten times. The chain uses TRBV7-9 and TRBJ2-7; possibly TRBD1 for D (5 bases). V gave up 1 base and J gave up 2 bases, with 9 bases separating them. Germline-derived CDR1 and CDR2 are SEHNR and FQNEAQ (reference sequence). There are 14 residues in the CDR3. CDR3 sequence (DNA): TGTGCCAGCAGCTTAGAGACAGCCACCTACGAGCAGTACTTC. Its protein product is CASSLETATYEQYF. The full variable domain, completed using reference TRBV7-9 and TRBJ2-7, is DTGVSQNPRHKITKRGQNVTFRCDPISEHNRLYWYRQTLGQGPEFLTYFQNEAQLEKSRLLSDRFSAERPKGSFSTLEIQRTEQGDSAMYLCASSLETATYEQYFGPGTRLTVT.

The chain is built from TRBV5-7 and TRBJ1-6, with no clear D. TRBV5-7 is an open reading frame whose function is uncertain. Trimming pared 5 bases from V and 2 bases from J, leaving 14 bases between. CDR3 length equals 16 residues. As DNA, the CDR3 is TGTGCCAGCAGATACCTTGGTAGTCCCTATAATTCACCCCTCCACTTT. Translating it yields CASRYLGSPYNSPLHF.

The table lists this clonotype with many counts. The chain carries TRBV20-1 and TRBJ1-1; 7 bases fit TRBD1. The CDR3 contains 13 residues. With V trimmed by 3 bases and J by 4 bases, 5 bases remained unmatched. Per the germline V gene, CDR1 is DFQATT and CDR2 is SNEGSKA (reference sequence). The chain's CDR3 is CSASWDRLTEAFF. CDR3 nucleotides: TGCAGTGCTAGTTGGGACAGACTCACTGAAGCTTTCTTT.

The chain couples TRBV28 to TRBJ2-1, with 7 bases fitting TRBD2. With V trimmed by 6 bases and J by 8 bases, 13 bases remained unmatched. Germline V lookup: CDR1 MDHEN, CDR2 SYDVKM. The CDR3 spans 15 residues. CDR3 nucleotide sequence: TGTGCCAGCAGCTCCACTGGCGGGAGTAAGTATGAGCAGTTCTTC. Translating it yields CASSSTGGSKYEQFF.

The V gene is TRBV6-5, the J gene TRBJ1-3; no firm D call. CDR1 and CDR2 from the germline V gene are MNHEY and SVGAGI. Trimming removed 2 bases from V and 2 bases from J, with 10 bases in between. The CDR3 length is 15 residues. As DNA, the CDR3 is TGTGCCAGCAGTTACGGAGGAGGGCCTGGAAACACCATATATTTT. It translates to CASSYGGGPGNTIYF.

The CDR3 here is CSAQDRGLEETQYF. The DNA of the CDR3 is TGCAGTGCTCAGGACAGGGGCTTGGAGGAGACCCAGTACTTC. The chain is built from TRBV20-1 and TRBJ2-5, with 9 nucleotides matching TRBD1. CDR3 length: 14 amino acids. Germline assignment: CDR1 DFQATT and CDR2 SNEGSKA (reference sequence). J was trimmed by 5 bases and V by 5 bases; bases with no gene match: 9.

J is TRBJ2-7 and V is TRBV20-1; D may match TRBD1 or TRBD2 (5 bases each). Germline lookup yields CDR1 DFQATT and CDR2 SNEGSKA (reference sequence). This CDR3 has 15 residues. Trimming stripped 5 bases from V and 6 bases from J, with 23 bases between. CDR3 protein: CSALHPPGPAIEQYF. Written as DNA, the CDR3 is TGCAGTGCTCTCCACCCCCCGGGACCAGCGATCGAGCAGTACTTC.

In its sample, this clonotype was seen a few times. V usage is TRBV5-4 and J usage is TRBJ2-5, with 7 bases aligning to TRBD1. The CDR3 runs to 16 residues. Germline loops: CDR1 SGHNT, CDR2 YYREEE (reference sequence). The V and J ends lost 4 bases and 4 bases, in that order; junction bases with no gene match: 13. The DNA for the CDR3 is TGTGCCAGCAGCCAAATCGACAGGGATTGGAGAGAGACCCAGTACTTC. As protein: CASSQIDRDWRETQYF.

The chain uses TRBV10-3 and TRBJ2-3; a weak D match, TRBD1 (6 bases). The CDR3 has 17 amino acids. The V end was cut by 6 bases, the J end by 1 base, with 20 bases between. Germline V CDR1 and CDR2: ENHRY, SYGVKD. The CDR3: CAISRGTKLSGTDTQYF. The CDR3 DNA sequence: TGTGCCATCAGCAGGGGTACGAAGTTATCCGGCACAGATACGCAGTATTTT.

V and J are TRBV12-3 or TRBV12-4 and TRBJ2-1; 11 nucleotides align to TRBD2. This CDR3 comprises 15 residues. The V segment lost 6 bases and the J segment 8 bases; nucleotides outside the gene matches: 9. CDR3 residues: CASRFRTSGRHEQFF. The DNA of the CDR3 is TGTGCCAGCAGATTTAGGACTAGCGGGCGGCATGAGCAGTTCTTC.

The chain joins TRBV20-1 to TRBJ2-5, with D perhaps TRBD1 (5 bases). This CDR3 spans 13 amino acids. Per germline, CDR1 DFQATT and CDR2 SNEGSKA (reference sequence). V was cut by 6 bases and J by 5 bases, with 16 bases left in between. The CDR3 coding sequence is TGCAGTGCCCCGGACCAGGGAAGTGAGACCCAGTACTTC. As protein: CSAPDQGSETQYF.

V and J are TRBV20-1 and TRBJ2-3, with 8 bases identical to TRBD2. Trimming took 2 bases from V and 3 from J; bases not matched to a gene: 4. The germline CDR1 and CDR2 sequences are DFQATT and SNEGSKA (reference sequence). The CDR3 totals 14 residues. The CDR3 is CSARNAGGTDTQYF. DNA for the CDR3: TGCAGTGCTAGAAATGCGGGGGGAACAGATACGCAGTATTTT.

This clonotype has a handful of counts. This sequence joins TRBV20-1 and TRBJ2-5; D is ambiguous. The V end lost 3 bases, the J end lost 5 bases, and 7 bases lay between the germline ends. CDR1 and CDR2 (germline): DFQATT, SNEGSKA (reference sequence). This CDR3 region has 11 residues. The CDR3 spells CSARDGETQYF. Written as DNA, the CDR3 is TGCAGTGCTAGGGACGGGGAGACCCAGTACTTC.

The chain uses TRBV20-1 and TRBJ1-1; D is possibly TRBD1 (6 bases). CDR1 and CDR2 (germline): DFQATT, SNEGSKA (reference sequence). Trimming stripped 0 bases from V and 9 bases from J, with 17 bases between. This CDR3 is built from 14 residues. The chain's CDR3 is CSARDLAGEGKAFF. DNA for the CDR3: TGCAGTGCTAGAGATCTCGCAGGGGAAGGGAAAGCTTTCTTT.